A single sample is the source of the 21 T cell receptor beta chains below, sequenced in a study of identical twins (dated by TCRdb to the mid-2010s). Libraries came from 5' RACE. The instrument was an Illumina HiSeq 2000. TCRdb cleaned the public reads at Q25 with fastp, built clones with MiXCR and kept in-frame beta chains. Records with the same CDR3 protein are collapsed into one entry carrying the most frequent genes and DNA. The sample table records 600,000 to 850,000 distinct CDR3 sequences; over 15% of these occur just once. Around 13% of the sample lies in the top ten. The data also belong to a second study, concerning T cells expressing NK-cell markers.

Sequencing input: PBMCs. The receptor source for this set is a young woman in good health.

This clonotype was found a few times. Written as DNA, the CDR3 is TGTGCCAGCCGCTATTCGACAGGGCACGGCTACACCTTC. Its translation is CASRYSTGHGYTF. The rearrangement joins TRBV6-5 to TRBJ1-2; TRBD1 matches at 7 bases. The junction had 11 bases not matched to a gene; V was cut back by 8 bases and J by 8 bases. The CDR3 runs to 13 residues. The germline V gene has CDR1 MNHEY and CDR2 SVGAGI.

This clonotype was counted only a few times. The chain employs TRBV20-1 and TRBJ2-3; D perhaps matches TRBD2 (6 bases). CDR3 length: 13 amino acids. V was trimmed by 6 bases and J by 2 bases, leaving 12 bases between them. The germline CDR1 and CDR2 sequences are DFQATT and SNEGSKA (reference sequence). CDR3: CSAIAESTDTQYF. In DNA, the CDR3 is TGCAGTGCAATAGCGGAATCCACAGATACGCAGTATTTT.

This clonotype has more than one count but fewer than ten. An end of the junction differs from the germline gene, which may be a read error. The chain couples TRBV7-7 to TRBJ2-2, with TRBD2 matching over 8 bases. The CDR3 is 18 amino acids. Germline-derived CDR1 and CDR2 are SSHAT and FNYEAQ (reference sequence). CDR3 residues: CASSQHHGRGQNTGELFF. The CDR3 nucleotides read TGTGCTAGCAGCCAACACCACGGGAGGGGACAGAACACCGGGGAGCTGTTTTTT. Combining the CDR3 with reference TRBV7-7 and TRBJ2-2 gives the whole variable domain GAGVSQSPRYKVTKRGQDVTLRCDPISSHATLYWYQQALGQGPEFLTYFNYEAQPDKSGLPSDRFSAERPEGSISTLTIQRTEQRDSAMYRCASSQHHGRGQNTGELFFGEGSRLTVL.

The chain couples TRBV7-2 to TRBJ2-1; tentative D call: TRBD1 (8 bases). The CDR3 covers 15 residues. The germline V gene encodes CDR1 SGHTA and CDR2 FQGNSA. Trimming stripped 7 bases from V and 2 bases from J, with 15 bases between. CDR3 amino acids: CASTRAGQAYNEQFF. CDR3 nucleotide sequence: TGTGCCAGCACCAGAGCGGGACAGGCCTACAATGAGCAGTTCTTC.

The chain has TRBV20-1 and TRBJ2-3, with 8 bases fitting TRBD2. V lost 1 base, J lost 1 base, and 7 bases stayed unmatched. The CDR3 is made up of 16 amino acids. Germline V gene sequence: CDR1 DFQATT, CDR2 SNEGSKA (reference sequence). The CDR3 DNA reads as TGCAGTGCTAGAGCTCCGGGACTAGGGGGCACAGATACGCAGTATTTT. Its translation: CSARAPGLGGTDTQYF.

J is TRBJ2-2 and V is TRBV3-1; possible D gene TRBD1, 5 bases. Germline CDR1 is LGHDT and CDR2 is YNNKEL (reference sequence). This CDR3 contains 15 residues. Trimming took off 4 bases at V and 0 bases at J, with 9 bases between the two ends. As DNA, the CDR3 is TGTGCCAGCAGCCCCCACAGGTCGAACACCGGGGAGCTGTTTTTT. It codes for CASSPHRSNTGELFF. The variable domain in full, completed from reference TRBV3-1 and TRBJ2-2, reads DTAVSQTPKYLVTQMGNDKSIKCEQNLGHDTMYWYKQDSKKFLKIMFSYNNKELIINETVPNRFSPKSPDKAHLNLHINSLELGDSAVYFCASSPHRSNTGELFFGEGSRLTVL.

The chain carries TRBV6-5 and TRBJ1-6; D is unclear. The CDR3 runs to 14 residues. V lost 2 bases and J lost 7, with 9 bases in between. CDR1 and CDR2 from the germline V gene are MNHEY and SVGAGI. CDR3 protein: CASSYGRSNSPLHF. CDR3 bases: TGTGCCAGCAGTTACGGGCGTTCGAATTCACCCCTCCACTTT.

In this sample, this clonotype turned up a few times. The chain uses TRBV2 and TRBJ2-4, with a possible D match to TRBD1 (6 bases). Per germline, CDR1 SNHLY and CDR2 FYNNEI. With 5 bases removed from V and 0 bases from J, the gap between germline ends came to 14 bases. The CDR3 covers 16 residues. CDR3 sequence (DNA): TGTGCCAGCAGTCAGACAGGCACTCTAGCCAAAAACATTCAGTACTTC. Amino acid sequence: CASSQTGTLAKNIQYF.

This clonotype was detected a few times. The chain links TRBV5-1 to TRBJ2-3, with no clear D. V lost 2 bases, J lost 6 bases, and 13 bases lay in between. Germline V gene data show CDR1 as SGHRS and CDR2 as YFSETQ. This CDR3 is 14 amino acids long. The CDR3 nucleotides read TGCGCCAGCAGCTTCGTCGAAGGTCGGGATACGCAGTATTTT. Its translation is CASSFVEGRDTQYF.

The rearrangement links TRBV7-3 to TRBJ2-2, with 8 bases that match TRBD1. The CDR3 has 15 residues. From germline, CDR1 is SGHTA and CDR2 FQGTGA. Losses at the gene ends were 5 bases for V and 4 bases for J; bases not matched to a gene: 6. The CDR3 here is CASSPLTGATGELFF. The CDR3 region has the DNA TGTGCCAGCAGCCCGCTGACAGGGGCCACCGGGGAGCTGTTTTTT.

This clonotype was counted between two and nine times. The CDR3 DNA reads as TGCGCCAGCAGCGGTGGAAGTTCCTCTGGGGCCAACGTCCTGACTTTC. Amino acid sequence: CASSGGSSSGANVLTF. The V call is TRBV5-1, the J call TRBJ2-6; D remains ambiguous. CDR1 and CDR2 (germline): SGHRS, YFSETQ. Deletions cut 4 bases from V and 0 bases from J, with 11 bases between. CDR3 length: 16 residues.

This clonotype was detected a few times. The CDR3, as DNA: TGCAGTGCTGCCACTGCCGGGCCATACCGAAACAATGAGCAGTTCTTC. It codes for CSAATAGPYRNNEQFF. This rearrangement joins TRBV20-1 to TRBJ2-1; unclear D gene. Germline CDR1 and CDR2: DFQATT and SNEGSKA (reference sequence). V was clipped by 5 bases and J by 5 bases, with 22 bases between them. The CDR3 runs 16 residues.

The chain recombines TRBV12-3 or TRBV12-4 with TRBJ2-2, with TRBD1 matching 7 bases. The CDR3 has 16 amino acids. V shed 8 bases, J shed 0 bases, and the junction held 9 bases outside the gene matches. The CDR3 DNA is TGTGCCAGCCCTTCGGGCGGACAGGCGAACACCGGGGAGCTGTTTTTT. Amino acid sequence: CASPSGGQANTGELFF.

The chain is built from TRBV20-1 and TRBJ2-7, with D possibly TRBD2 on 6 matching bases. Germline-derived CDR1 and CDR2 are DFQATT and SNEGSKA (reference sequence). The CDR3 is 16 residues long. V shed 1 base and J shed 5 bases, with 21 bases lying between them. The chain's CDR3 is CSARGAVSGLENEQYF. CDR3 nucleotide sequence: TGCAGTGCTAGAGGGGCGGTTTCGGGACTGGAGAACGAGCAGTACTTC.

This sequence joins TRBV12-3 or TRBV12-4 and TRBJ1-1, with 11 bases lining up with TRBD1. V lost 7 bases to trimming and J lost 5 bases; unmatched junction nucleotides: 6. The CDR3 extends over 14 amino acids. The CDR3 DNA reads TGTGCCAGCACAAACCGGGACAGGGGGACTGAAGCTTTCTTT. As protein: CASTNRDRGTEAFF.

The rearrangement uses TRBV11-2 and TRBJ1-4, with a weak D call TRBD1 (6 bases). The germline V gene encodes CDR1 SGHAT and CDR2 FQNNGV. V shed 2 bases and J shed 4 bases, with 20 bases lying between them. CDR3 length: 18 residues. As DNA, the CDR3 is TGTGCCAGCAGCTTATCCGGCTCGTCGGGACACTTTAATGAAAAACTGTTTTTT. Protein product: CASSLSGSSGHFNEKLFF.

The CDR3 sequence is CASTGQGANEQYF. CDR3 DNA sequence: TGTGCCAGCACCGGACAGGGGGCGAACGAGCAGTACTTC. The rearrangement joins TRBV9 to TRBJ2-7; TRBD1 agrees at 11 bases. From germline, CDR1 is SGDLS and CDR2 YYNGEE. The CDR3 extends over 13 amino acids. With V trimmed by 6 bases and J by 5 bases, 4 bases remained unmatched.

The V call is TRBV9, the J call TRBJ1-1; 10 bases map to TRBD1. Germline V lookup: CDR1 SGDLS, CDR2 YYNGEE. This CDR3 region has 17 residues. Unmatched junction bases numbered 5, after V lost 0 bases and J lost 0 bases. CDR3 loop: CASSVGGTGAMNTEAFF. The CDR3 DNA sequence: TGTGCCAGCAGCGTAGGAGGGACAGGGGCGATGAACACTGAAGCTTTCTTT.

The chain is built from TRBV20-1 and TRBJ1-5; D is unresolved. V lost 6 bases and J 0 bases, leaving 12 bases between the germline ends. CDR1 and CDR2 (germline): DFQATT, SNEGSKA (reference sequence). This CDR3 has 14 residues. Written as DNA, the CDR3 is TGCAGTGCCCCAGACCCATATAGCAATCAGCCCCAGCATTTT. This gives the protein CSAPDPYSNQPQHF.

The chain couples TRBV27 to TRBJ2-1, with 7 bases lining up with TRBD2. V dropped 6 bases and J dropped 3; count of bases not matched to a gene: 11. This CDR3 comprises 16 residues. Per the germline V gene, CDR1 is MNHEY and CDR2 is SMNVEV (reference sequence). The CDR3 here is CASSSRAGILYNEQFF. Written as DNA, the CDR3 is TGTGCCAGCAGCTCGCGAGCGGGGATACTCTACAATGAGCAGTTCTTC.

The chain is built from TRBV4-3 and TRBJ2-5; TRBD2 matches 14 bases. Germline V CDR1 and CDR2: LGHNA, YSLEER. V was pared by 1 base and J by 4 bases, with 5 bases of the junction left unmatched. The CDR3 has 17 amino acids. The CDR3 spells CASSQGGGLAGGETQYF. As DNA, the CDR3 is TGCGCCAGCAGCCAAGGAGGCGGACTAGCGGGAGGAGAGACCCAGTACTTC.